This TCR beta chain comes out of a study of technical replicates of blood from a few donors. CDR1 is SGHTA, CDR2 FQGNSA, per germline. V was clipped by 6 bases and J by 4 bases; unmatched bases: 15. The length of the CDR3 is 17 residues. Generated by immunoSEQ multiplex PCR, the TCRdb table keeps only in-frame clones and is missing some. The data show tens of thousands of clones, approximately 96% seen once. The chain combines TRBV7-2 with TRBJ2-3, with 8 bases matching TRBD2. The sample was T cells isolated from PBMCs. The sequence came from a human donor in good health. This CDR3 is CASSLNGLPGGADTQYF. CDR3 nucleotide sequence: TGTGCCAGCAGTTTAAACGGACTGCCGGGGGGGGCAGATACGCAGTATTTT.